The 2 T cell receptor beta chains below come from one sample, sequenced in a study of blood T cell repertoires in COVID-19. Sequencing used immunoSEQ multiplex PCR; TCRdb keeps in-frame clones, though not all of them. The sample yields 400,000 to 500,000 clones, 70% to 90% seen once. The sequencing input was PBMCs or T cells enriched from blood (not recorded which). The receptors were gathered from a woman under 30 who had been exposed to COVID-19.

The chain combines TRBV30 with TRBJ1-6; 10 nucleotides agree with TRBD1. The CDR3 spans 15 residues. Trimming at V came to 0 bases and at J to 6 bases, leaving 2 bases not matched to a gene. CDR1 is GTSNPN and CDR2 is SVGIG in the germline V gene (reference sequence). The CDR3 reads CAWSVWTGGNSPLHF. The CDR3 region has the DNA TGTGCCTGGAGTGTATGGACAGGGGGTAATTCACCCCTCCACTTT.

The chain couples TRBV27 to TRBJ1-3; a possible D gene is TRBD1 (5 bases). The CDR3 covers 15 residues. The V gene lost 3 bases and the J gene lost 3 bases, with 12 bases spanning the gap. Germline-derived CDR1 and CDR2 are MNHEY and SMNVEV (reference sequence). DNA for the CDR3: TGTGCCAGCAGTTTGGGGGGTGGTTATGGAAACACCATATATTTT. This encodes CASSLGGGYGNTIYF.